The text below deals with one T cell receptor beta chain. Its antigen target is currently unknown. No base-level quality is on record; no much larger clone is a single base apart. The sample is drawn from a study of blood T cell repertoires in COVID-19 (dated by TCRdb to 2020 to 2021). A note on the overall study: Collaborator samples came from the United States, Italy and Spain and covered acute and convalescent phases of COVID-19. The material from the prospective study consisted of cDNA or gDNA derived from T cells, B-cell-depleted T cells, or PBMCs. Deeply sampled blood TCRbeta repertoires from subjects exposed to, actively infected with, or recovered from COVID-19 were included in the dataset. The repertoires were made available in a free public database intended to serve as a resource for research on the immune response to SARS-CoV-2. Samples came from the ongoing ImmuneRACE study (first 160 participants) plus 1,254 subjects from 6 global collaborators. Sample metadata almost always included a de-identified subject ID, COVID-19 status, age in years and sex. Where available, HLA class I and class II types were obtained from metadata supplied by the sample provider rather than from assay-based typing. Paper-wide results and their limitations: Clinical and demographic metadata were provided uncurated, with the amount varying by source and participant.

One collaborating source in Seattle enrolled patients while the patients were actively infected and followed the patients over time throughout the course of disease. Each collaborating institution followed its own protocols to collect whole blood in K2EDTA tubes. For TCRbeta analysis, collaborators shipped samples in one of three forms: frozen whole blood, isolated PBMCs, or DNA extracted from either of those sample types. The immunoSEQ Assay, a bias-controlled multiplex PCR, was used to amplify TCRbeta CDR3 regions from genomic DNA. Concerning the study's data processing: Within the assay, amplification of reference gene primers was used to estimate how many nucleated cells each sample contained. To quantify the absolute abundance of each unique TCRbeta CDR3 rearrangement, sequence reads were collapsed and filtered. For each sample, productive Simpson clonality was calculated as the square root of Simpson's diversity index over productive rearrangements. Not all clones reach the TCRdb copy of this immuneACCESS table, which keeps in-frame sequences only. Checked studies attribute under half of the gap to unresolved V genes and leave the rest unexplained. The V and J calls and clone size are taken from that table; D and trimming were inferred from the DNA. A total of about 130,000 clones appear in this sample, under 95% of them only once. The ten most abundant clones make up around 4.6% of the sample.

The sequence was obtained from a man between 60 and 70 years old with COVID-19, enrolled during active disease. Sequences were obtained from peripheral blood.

The CDR3 amino acid sequence is: CASSSYRDRGQVNTEAFF. The nucleotide sequence reads as follows: TGTGCCAGCAGCTCTTACCGGGACAGGGGGCAGGTGAACACTGAAGCTTTCTTT. The rearrangement joined TRBV5-5 to TRBJ1-1; a stretch of 12 junction bases matches TRBD1. As encoded in the germline V gene (reference sequence), CDR1 is SGHKS while CDR2 is YYEKEE. Clipping removes 3 bases from V and 0 bases from J, with 9 as the unmatched junction base count. The cysteine opens and the phenylalanine closes a CDR3 of 18 amino acids. CDR3 DNA only is kept here, 54 bases in frame from base 1.